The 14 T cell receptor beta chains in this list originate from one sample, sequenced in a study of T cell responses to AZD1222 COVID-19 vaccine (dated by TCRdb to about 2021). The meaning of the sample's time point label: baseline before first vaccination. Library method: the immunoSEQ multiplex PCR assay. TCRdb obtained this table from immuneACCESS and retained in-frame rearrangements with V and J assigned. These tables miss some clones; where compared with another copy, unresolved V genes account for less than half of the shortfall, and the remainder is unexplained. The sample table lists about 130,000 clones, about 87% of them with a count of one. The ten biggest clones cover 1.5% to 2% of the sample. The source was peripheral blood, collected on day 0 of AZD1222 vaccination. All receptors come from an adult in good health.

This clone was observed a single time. The CDR3 region is CATSDLRQGKGGTYNEQFF. In DNA, the CDR3 is TGTGCCACCAGTGACCTCAGACAGGGAAAGGGGGGGACCTACAATGAGCAGTTCTTC. The chain has TRBV24-1 and TRBJ2-1; D is tentatively TRBD1 or TRBD2 (7 bases each). CDR3 size: 19 residues. Germline CDR1 reads KGHDR; CDR2 reads SFDVKD. The V end lost 4 bases, the J end lost 2 bases, and 23 bases lay between the germline ends.

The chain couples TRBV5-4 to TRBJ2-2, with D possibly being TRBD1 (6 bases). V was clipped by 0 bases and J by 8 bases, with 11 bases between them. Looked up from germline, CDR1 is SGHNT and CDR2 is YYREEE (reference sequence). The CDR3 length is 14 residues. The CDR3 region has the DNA TGTGCCAGCAGCTTGGGACAGGTTCGGGGGGAGCTGTTTTTT. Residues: CASSLGQVRGELFF.

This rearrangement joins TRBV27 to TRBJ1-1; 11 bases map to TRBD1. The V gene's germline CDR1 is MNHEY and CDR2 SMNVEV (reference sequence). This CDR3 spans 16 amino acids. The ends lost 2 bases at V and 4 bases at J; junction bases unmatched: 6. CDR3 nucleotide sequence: TGTGCCAGCAGTTTAGGACAGGGGGCTGGGGCCACTGAAGCTTTCTTT. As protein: CASSLGQGAGATEAFF.

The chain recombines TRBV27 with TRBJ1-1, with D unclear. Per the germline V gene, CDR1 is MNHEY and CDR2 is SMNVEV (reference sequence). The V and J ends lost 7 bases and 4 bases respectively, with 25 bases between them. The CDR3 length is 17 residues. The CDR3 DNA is TGTGCCAGCACTATCTCGCGGGATCTGGTAGGAATCACTGAAGCTTTCTTT. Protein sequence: CASTISRDLVGITEAFF.

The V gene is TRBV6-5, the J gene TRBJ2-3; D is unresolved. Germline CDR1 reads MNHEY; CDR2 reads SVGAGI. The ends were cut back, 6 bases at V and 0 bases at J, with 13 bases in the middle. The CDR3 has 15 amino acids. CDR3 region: CASSYPWASTDTQYF. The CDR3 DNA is TGTGCCAGCAGCTATCCTTGGGCGAGCACAGATACGCAGTATTTT.

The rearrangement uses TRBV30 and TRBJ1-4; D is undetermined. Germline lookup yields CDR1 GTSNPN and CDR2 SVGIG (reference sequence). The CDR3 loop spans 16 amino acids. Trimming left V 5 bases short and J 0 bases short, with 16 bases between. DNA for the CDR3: TGTGCCTGGCCTGGAGACCGGGCGGCAACTAATGAAAAACTGTTTTTT. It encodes CAWPGDRAATNEKLFF.

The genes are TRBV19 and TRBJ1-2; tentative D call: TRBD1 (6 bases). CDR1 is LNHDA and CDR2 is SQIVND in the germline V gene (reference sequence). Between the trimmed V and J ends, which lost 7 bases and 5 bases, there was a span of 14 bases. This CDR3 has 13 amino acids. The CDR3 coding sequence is TGTGCCAGTATGACAGACAGGCTTTATGGCTACACCTTC. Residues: CASMTDRLYGYTF.

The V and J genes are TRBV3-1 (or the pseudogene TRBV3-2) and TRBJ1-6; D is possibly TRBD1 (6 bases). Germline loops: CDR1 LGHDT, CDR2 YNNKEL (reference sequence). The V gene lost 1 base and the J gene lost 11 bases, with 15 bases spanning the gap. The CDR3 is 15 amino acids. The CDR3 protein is CASSQAQGRGAPLHF. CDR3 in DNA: TGTGCCAGCAGCCAAGCACAGGGACGCGGAGCACCCCTCCACTTT.

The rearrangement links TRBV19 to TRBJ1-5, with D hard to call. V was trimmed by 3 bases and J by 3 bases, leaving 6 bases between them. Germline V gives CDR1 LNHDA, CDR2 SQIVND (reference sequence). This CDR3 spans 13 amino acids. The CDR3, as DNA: TGTGCCAGTAGTATGGGTTACAATCAGCCCCAGCATTTT. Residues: CASSMGYNQPQHF.

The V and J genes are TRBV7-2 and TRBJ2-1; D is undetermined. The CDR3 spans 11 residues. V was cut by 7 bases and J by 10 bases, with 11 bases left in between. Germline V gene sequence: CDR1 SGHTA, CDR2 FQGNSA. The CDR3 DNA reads TGTGCCAGCACTCTAGGTTACGAGCAGTTCTTC. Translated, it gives CASTLGYEQFF.

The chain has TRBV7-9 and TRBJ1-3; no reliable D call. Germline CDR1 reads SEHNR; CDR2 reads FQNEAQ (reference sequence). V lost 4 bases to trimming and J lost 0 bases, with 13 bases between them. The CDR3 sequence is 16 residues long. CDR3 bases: TGTGCCAGCAGCTCCCCTGGCGAGAACTCTGGAAACACCATATATTTT. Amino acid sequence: CASSSPGENSGNTIYF.

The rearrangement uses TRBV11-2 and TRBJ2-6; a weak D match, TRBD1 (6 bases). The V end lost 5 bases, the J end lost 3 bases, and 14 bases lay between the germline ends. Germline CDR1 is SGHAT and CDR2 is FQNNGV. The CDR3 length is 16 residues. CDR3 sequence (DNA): TGTGCCAGCAGCGAACTGACAGGAGTTGGGGCCAACGTCCTGACTTTC. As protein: CASSELTGVGANVLTF.

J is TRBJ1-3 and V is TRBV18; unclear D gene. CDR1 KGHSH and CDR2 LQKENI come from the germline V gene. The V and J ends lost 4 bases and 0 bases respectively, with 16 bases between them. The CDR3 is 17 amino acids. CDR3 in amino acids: CASSQVSAEVSGNTIYF. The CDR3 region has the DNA TGTGCCAGCTCACAAGTTTCGGCAGAAGTCTCTGGAAACACCATATATTTT.

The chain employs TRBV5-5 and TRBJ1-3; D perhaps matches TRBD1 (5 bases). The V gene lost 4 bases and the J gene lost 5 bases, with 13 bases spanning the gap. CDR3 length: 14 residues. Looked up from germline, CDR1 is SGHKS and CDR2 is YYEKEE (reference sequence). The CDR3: CASSERQTRNTIYF. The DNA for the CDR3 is TGTGCCAGCAGCGAAAGACAGACGAGAAACACCATATATTTT.